These 14 T cell receptor beta chains share one sample of origin, sequenced in a study of blood T cell repertoires in COVID-19. Using immunoSEQ multiplex PCR, the repertoire was profiled, and TCRdb retains in-frame clones only, with some absent. The repertoire holds about 190,000 clones, around 85% seen once, with approximately 13% in the top ten. The specimen sequenced was peripheral blood. Receptor source: a man in his forties or fifties who had recovered from COVID-19.

V gene TRBV27 combines with J gene TRBJ1-1, with 10 bases fitting TRBD1. The CDR3 length is 17 residues. Germline V gene data show CDR1 as MNHEY and CDR2 as SMNVEV (reference sequence). Losses at the gene ends were 2 bases for V and 0 bases for J; bases not matched to a gene: 6. The CDR3 DNA follows: TGTGCCAGCAGTTTAGTGGGACAGGGGTCGCTGAACACTGAAGCTTTCTTT. Translation: CASSLVGQGSLNTEAFF.

This chain connects TRBV28 to TRBJ2-3; 9 bases are a match to TRBD2. The germline CDR1 and CDR2 sequences are MDHEN and SYDVKM. V trimming: 5 bases; J trimming: 2 bases; junction bases outside the gene matches: 14. The CDR3 consists of 18 residues. The CDR3 DNA sequence: TGTGCCAGCAGTCCCCATAGGGCTAGCGGGGTTAACACAGATACGCAGTATTTT. It encodes CASSPHRASGVNTDTQYF. The entire variable domain, with the rest obtained from reference TRBV28 and TRBJ2-3, is as follows: DVKVTQSSRYLVKRTGEKVFLECVQDMDHENMFWYRQDPGLGLRLIYFSYDVKMKEKGDIPEGYSVSREKKERFSLILESASTNQTSMYLCASSPHRASGVNTDTQYFGPGTRLTVL.

This clone was found many times. The chain employs TRBV30 and TRBJ2-2, with unresolved D. Trimming stripped 3 bases from V and 0 bases from J, with 8 bases between. The CDR3 runs 14 residues. Germline CDR1 is GTSNPN and CDR2 is SVGIG (reference sequence). The CDR3 DNA reads as TGTGCCTGGAGGCGTGTCGCGAACACCGGGGAGCTGTTTTTT. It specifies CAWRRVANTGELFF. Together with reference TRBV30 and TRBJ2-2, the CDR3 gives the full variable domain: SQTIHQWPATLVQPVGSPLSLECTVEGTSNPNLYWYRQAAGRGLQLLFYSVGIGQISSEVPQNLSASRPQDRQFILSSKKLLLSDSGFYLCAWRRVANTGELFFGEGSRLTVL.

CDR3: CASSLGAGGNEQYF. CDR3 DNA: TGTGCCAGCAGCTTAGGGGCAGGGGGCAACGAGCAGTACTTC. This chain joins TRBV7-6 and TRBJ2-7; TRBD1 matches 8 bases. The CDR3 is 14 amino acids. The germline V gene encodes CDR1 SGHVS and CDR2 FNYEAQ. V lost 1 base, J lost 5 bases, and 4 bases stayed unmatched. Supplemented by reference TRBV7-6 and TRBJ2-7, the full variable domain reads GAGVSQSPRYKVTKRGQDVALRCDPISGHVSLYWYRQALGQGPEFLTYFNYEAQQDKSGLPNDRFSAERPEGSISTLTIQRTEQRDSAMYRCASSLGAGGNEQYFGPGTRLTVT.

V usage is TRBV28 and J usage is TRBJ2-5, with TRBD2 matching over 7 bases. Losses at the gene ends were 5 bases for V and 4 bases for J; bases not matched to a gene: 10. Germline assignment: CDR1 MDHEN and CDR2 SYDVKM. The CDR3 covers 15 residues. Written as DNA, the CDR3 is TGTGCCAGCAGTACCAAGGCAGGGAGGGGAGAGACCCAGTACTTC. It encodes CASSTKAGRGETQYF.

In its sample, this clone was seen a few times. The genes are TRBV29-1 and TRBJ2-5; TRBD2 might be the D (6 bases). From germline, CDR1 is SQVTM and CDR2 ANQGSEA. Trimming took off 6 bases at V and 3 bases at J, with 14 bases between the two ends. The CDR3 loop spans 13 amino acids. CDR3 sequence reads: CSVGGDEEETQYF. DNA of the CDR3: TGCAGCGTGGGAGGTGATGAAGAAGAGACCCAGTACTTC. Complete variable domain (other parts from reference TRBV29-1 and TRBJ2-5): SAVISQKPSRDICQRGTSLTIQCQVDSQVTMMFWYRQQPGQSLTLIATANQGSEATYESGFVIDKFPISRPNLTFSTLTVSNMSPEDSSIYLCSVGGDEEETQYFGPGTRLLVL.

The V call is TRBV7-9, the J call TRBJ2-3, with 13 bases that match TRBD2. The CDR3 runs 17 residues. V lost 0 bases to trimming and J lost 4 bases; unmatched junction nucleotides: 4. Germline assignment: CDR1 SEHNR and CDR2 FQNEAQ (reference sequence). In DNA, the CDR3 is TGTGCCAGCAGCTTAGCTGGACTAGCGGGAGTTGCAGATACGCAGTATTTT. As protein: CASSLAGLAGVADTQYF.

The chain employs TRBV5-1 and TRBJ1-3; possibly TRBD1 for D (5 bases). This CDR3 has 14 residues. The V end lost 1 base, the J end lost 1 base, and 6 bases lay between the germline ends. The germline V gene encodes CDR1 SGHRS and CDR2 YFSETQ. In nucleotides, the CDR3 is TGCGCCAGCAGCTTGTCAGGGTCTGGAAACACCATATATTTT. Translation gives CASSLSGSGNTIYF.

This chain's CDR3 is CASSFDTNVDTIYF. The CDR3 DNA is TGTGCCAGCAGTTTCGACACGAACGTGGACACCATATATTTT. The gene calls are TRBV28 and TRBJ1-3; D is unresolved. V lost 3 bases and J lost 8, with 14 bases in between. The CDR3 consists of 14 residues. In germline, CDR1 is MDHEN, CDR2 SYDVKM.

CDR3 loop: CASRSDRGSSPLHF. CDR3 bases: TGTGCCAGCAGATCAGACAGGGGGAGTTCACCCCTCCACTTT. The rearrangement links TRBV28 to TRBJ1-6; TRBD1 aligns across 9 bases. Germline lookup yields CDR1 MDHEN and CDR2 SYDVKM. V trimming: 6 bases; J trimming: 9 bases; junction bases outside the gene matches: 6. CDR3 length: 14 amino acids.

The chain couples TRBV7-3 to TRBJ2-1, with no clear D. CDR1 SGHTA and CDR2 FQGTGA come from the germline V gene. Deletions cut 0 bases from V and 5 bases from J, with 11 bases between. The CDR3 covers 15 residues. The CDR3 bases are TGTGCCAGCAGCTTAACGCTAAGCGCTGACAATGAGCAGTTCTTC. Protein sequence: CASSLTLSADNEQFF. Drawing the rest from reference TRBV7-3 and TRBJ2-1, the complete variable domain is GAGVSQTPSNKVTEKGKYVELRCDPISGHTALYWYRQSLGQGPEFLIYFQGTGAADDSGLPNDRFFAVRPEGSVSTLKIQRTERGDSAVYLCASSLTLSADNEQFFGPGTRLTVL.

The chain recombines TRBV14 with TRBJ1-3; D not resolved. CDR1 is SGHDN and CDR2 is FVKESK in the germline V gene. The CDR3 has 15 amino acids. The V and J ends lost 1 base and 0 bases respectively, with 7 bases between them. CDR3 region: CASSQGRVSGNTIYF. CDR3 sequence (DNA): TGTGCCAGCAGCCAAGGGCGGGTCTCTGGAAACACCATATATTTT.

This clone was counted between two and nine times. The chain employs TRBV10-2 and TRBJ2-1; tentative D call: TRBD1 (5 bases). The CDR3 consists of 12 residues. Germline assignment: CDR1 WSHSY and CDR2 SAAADI. Trimming removed 6 bases from V and 9 bases from J, with 12 bases in between. The CDR3 bases are TGCGCCAGCAGACAGGAGCGCAGTGAGCAGTTCTTC. Translation gives CASRQERSEQFF.

The table lists this clone with a count of one. The rearrangement uses TRBV19 and TRBJ2-3, with D uncertain. The CDR3 sequence is 15 residues long. V shed 5 bases and J shed 0 bases, with 12 bases lying between them. Germline V lookup: CDR1 LNHDA, CDR2 SQIVND (reference sequence). In DNA, the CDR3 is TGTGCCAGTAGTTCCGACACCCAGAGCACAGATACGCAGTATTTT. This encodes CASSSDTQSTDTQYF.